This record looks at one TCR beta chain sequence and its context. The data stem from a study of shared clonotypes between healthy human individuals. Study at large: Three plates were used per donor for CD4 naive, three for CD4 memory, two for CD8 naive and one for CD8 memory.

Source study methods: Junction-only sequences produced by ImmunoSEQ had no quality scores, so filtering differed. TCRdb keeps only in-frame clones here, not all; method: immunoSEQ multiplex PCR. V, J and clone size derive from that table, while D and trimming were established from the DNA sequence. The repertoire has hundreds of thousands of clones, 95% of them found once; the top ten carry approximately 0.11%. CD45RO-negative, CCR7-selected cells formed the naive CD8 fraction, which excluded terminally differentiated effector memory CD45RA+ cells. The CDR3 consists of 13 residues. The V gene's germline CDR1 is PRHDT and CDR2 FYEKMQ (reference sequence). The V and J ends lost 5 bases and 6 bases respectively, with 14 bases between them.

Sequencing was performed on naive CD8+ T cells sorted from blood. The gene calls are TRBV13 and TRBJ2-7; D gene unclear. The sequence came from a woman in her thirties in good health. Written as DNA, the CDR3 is TGTGCCAGCAGCCAAGGCCTCCATGCCGAGCAGTACTTC. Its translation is CASSQGLHAEQYF.